Presented here are 11 T cell receptor beta chains from one specimen sequenced in a study of cytomegalovirus exposure and HLA in healthy donors. With 60 Vbeta and 13 Jbeta primers, the PCR was carried out. TCRdb's copy holds only in-frame clones and misses some; the assay was immunoSEQ multiplex PCR. This sample contains around 200,000 clones. Sequencing was done on a sample of PBMCs. These receptors were obtained from a woman aged 18-29 years in good health and CMV-seropositive.

DNA of the CDR3: TGTGCCAGCTCGACCGACAGGACCCAAGAGACCCAGTACTTC. Translation: CASSTDRTQETQYF. The chain has TRBV18 and TRBJ2-5, with TRBD1 as a possible D gene (6 bases). Looked up from germline, CDR1 is KGHSH and CDR2 is LQKENI. The CDR3 is 14 amino acids. V dropped 6 bases and J dropped 1 base, with 12 bases sitting between them.

The chain employs TRBV7-2 and TRBJ1-3; the match to TRBD1 covers 7 bases. From germline, CDR1 is SGHTA and CDR2 FQGNSA. V lost 10 bases and J lost 4; bases outside the gene matches: 19. The CDR3 covers 17 residues. The CDR3 nucleotides are TGTGCCAACCCCGCCTGGGACAGCTCGAGATCCGGAAACACCATATATTTT. It is translated as CANPAWDSSRSGNTIYF.

The chain joins TRBV10-3 to TRBJ1-1, with 9 bases identical to TRBD1. Germline V gene data show CDR1 as ENHRY and CDR2 as SYGVKD. V lost 6 bases, J lost 5 bases, and 7 bases stayed unmatched. The CDR3 sequence is 14 residues long. CDR3 bases: TGTGCCATCAGCCCCAGGACAGGGGAGACTGAAGCTTTCTTT. Amino acid sequence: CAISPRTGETEAFF.

The rearrangement uses TRBV5-1 and TRBJ2-1; 8 bases are shared with TRBD2. Per the germline V gene, CDR1 is SGHRS and CDR2 is YFSETQ. The V and J ends lost 4 bases and 5 bases, in that order; junction bases with no gene match: 5. CDR3 size: 14 residues. The CDR3 reads CASSLGTRNNEQFF. The CDR3 DNA reads as TGCGCCAGCAGCCTTGGGACTAGGAACAATGAGCAGTTCTTC.

This rearrangement joins TRBV9 to TRBJ1-6; maybe TRBD1 (6 bases). Deletions cut 0 bases from V and 4 bases from J, with 8 bases between. The CDR3 totals 15 residues. Germline-derived CDR1 and CDR2 are SGDLS and YYNGEE. The DNA of the CDR3 is TGTGCCAGCAGCGTAGCAGGGGATTATAATTCACCCCTCCACTTT. It codes for CASSVAGDYNSPLHF.

This chain connects TRBV5-1 to TRBJ2-3; 7 nucleotides match TRBD1. Germline lookup yields CDR1 SGHRS and CDR2 YFSETQ. Trimming cost V 3 bases and J 0 bases; bases outside gene matches: 4. The CDR3 sequence is 15 residues long. CDR3: CASSYRQGSTDTQYF. CDR3 nucleotides: TGCGCCAGCAGCTATAGACAGGGCAGCACAGATACGCAGTATTTT.

The chain combines TRBV12-5 with TRBJ2-1; 9 bases fit TRBD2. The germline CDR1 and CDR2 sequences are LGHNT and FRNRAP. The CDR3 runs to 15 residues. V shed 0 bases, J shed 8 bases, and the junction held 5 bases outside the gene matches. The CDR3 loop reads CASGLVGAGGYEQFF. The CDR3 DNA is TGTGCTAGTGGTTTGGTAGGGGCGGGGGGGTATGAGCAGTTCTTC.

The V and J genes are TRBV4-3 and TRBJ1-3; D remains unclear. CDR3 size: 13 residues. Trimming left V 0 bases short and J 4 bases short, with 4 bases between. Germline loops: CDR1 LGHNA, CDR2 YSLEER. In DNA, the CDR3 is TGCGCCAGCAGCCAAGATCTGGGAAACACCATATATTTT. It yields the protein CASSQDLGNTIYF.

The chain is built from TRBV4-3 and TRBJ2-1; no firm D call. V gave up 0 bases and J gave up 5 bases, with 8 bases separating them. The CDR3 sequence is 14 residues long. Germline loops: CDR1 LGHNA, CDR2 YSLEER. The CDR3 sequence: CASSQDRWHNEQFF. The CDR3 nucleotides read TGCGCCAGCAGCCAAGACAGGTGGCACAATGAGCAGTTCTTC.

As regards this clone: Other DNA sequences within the sample encode an identical CDR3. V is TRBV6-1 and J is TRBJ2-1; a weak D match, TRBD1 (5 bases). Germline CDR1 and CDR2: MNHNS and SASEGT. The CDR3 spans 13 residues. The V gene lost 3 bases and the J gene lost 4 bases, with 7 bases spanning the gap. CDR3 residues: CASSEQGYNEQFF. DNA for the CDR3: TGTGCCAGCAGTGAGCAGGGTTACAATGAGCAGTTCTTC.

The V gene is TRBV5-1, the J gene TRBJ2-5, with TRBD2 matching over 13 bases. Per the germline V gene, CDR1 is SGHRS and CDR2 is YFSETQ. CDR3 length: 17 residues. Losses at the gene ends were 5 bases for V and 4 bases for J; bases not matched to a gene: 11. As DNA, the CDR3 is TGCGCCAGCAGTTCCCTGACTAGCGGGGGGCTCGGAGAGACCCAGTACTTC. It translates to CASSSLTSGGLGETQYF.